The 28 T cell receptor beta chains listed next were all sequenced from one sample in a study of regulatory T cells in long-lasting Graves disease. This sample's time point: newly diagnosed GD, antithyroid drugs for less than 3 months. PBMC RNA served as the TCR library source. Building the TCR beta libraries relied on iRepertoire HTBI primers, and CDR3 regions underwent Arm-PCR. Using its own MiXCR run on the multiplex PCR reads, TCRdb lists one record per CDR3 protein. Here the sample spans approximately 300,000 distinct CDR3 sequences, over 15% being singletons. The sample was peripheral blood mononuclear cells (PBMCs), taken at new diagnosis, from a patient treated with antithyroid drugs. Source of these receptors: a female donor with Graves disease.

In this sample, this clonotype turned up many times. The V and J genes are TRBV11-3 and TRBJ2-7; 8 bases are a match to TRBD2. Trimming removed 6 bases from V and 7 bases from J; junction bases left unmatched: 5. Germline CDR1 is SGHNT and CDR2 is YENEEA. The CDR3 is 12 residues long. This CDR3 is CASSRTSKEQYF. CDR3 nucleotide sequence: TGTGCCAGCAGTCGGACTAGCAAAGAGCAGTACTTC.

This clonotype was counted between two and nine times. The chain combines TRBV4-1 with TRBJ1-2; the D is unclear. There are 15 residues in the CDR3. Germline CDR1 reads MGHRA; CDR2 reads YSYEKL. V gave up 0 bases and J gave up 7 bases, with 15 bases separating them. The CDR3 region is CASSQEPTEKIGYTF. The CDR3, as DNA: TGCGCCAGCAGCCAAGAGCCTACAGAAAAAATTGGCTACACCTTC.

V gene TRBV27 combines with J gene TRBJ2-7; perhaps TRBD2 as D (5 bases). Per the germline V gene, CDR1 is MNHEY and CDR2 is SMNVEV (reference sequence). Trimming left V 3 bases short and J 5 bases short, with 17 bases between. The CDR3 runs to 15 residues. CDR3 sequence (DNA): TGTGCCAGCAGTTTCGCTAGCTACAAGATCCACGAGCAGTACTTC. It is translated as CASSFASYKIHEQYF.

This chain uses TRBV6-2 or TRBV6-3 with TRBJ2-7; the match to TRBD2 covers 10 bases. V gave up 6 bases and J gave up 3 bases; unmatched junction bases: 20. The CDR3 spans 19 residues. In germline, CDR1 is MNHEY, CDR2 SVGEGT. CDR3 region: CASRRRDSLPSSGSYEQYF. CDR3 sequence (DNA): TGTGCCAGCAGACGGCGAGACAGCCTTCCTTCTAGCGGGAGCTACGAGCAGTACTTC.

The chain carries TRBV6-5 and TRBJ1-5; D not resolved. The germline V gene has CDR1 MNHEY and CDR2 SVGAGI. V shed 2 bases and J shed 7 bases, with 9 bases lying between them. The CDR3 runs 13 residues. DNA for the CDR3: TGTGCCAGCAGTTACGTTTGGGGACAGCCCCAGCATTTT. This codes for CASSYVWGQPQHF.

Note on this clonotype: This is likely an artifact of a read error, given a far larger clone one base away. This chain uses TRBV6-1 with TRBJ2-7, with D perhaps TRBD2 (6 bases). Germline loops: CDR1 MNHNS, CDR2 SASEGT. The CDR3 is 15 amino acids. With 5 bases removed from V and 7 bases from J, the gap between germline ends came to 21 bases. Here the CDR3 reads CASSMGLGGYNEQYF. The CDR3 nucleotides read TGTGCCAGCAGTATGGGACTCGGAGGCTACAATGAGCAGTACTTC.

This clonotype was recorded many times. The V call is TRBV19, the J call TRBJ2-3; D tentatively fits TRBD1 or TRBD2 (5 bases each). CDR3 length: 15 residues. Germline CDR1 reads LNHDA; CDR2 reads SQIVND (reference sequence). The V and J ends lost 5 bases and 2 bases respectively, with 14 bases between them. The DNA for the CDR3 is TGTGCCAGTAGTTTCTGGGGCGGACTCACAGATACGCAGTATTTT. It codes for CASSFWGGLTDTQYF.

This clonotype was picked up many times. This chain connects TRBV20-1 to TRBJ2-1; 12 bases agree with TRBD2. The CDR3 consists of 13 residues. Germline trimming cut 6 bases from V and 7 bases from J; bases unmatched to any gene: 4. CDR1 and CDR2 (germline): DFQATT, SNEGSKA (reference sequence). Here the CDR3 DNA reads TGCAGTGCCCTAGCGGGAGGGCCTAATGAGCAGTTCTTC. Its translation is CSALAGGPNEQFF.

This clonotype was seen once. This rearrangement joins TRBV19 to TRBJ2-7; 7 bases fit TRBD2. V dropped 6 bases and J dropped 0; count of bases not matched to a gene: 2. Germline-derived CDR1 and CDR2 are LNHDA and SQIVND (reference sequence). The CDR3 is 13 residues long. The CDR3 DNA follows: TGTGCCAGTAGAGGACTAGACTCCTACGAGCAGTACTTC. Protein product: CASRGLDSYEQYF.

CDR3 protein: CASSVAATFSYNEQFF. The CDR3 DNA follows: TGTGCCAGCAGCGTAGCGGCCACTTTCTCCTACAATGAGCAGTTCTTC. The rearrangement uses TRBV9 and TRBJ2-1; D unclear. CDR3 length: 16 residues. Per germline, CDR1 SGDLS and CDR2 YYNGEE. Trimming pared 0 bases from V and 0 bases from J, leaving 10 bases between.

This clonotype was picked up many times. DNA for the CDR3: TGTGCCAGCAGTCCCCGGGGCAGGGGGATCGCGGGAGGGAACGGAGATACGCAGTATTTT. This codes for CASSPRGRGIAGGNGDTQYF. J is TRBJ2-3 and V is TRBV28, with 9 bases fitting TRBD2. Germline V CDR1 and CDR2: MDHEN, SYDVKM. This CDR3 region has 20 residues. The ends lost 5 bases at V and 5 bases at J; junction bases unmatched: 23.

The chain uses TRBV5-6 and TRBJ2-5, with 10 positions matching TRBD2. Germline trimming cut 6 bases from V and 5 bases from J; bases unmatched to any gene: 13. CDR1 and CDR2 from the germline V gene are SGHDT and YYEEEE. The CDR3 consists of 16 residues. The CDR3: CASTAGLAPNGETQYF. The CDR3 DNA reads TGTGCCAGCACCGCGGGACTAGCGCCTAATGGGGAGACCCAGTACTTC.

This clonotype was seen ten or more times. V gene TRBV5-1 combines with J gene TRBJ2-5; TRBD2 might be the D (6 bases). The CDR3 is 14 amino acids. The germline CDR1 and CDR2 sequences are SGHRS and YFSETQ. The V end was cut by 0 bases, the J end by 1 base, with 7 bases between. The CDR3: CASSLVSGQETQYF. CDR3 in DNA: TGCGCCAGCAGCTTGGTTAGCGGCCAAGAGACCCAGTACTTC.

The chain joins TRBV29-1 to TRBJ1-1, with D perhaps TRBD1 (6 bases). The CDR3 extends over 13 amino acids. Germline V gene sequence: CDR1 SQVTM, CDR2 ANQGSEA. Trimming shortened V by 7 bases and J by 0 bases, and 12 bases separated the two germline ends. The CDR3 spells CSATGPLNTEAFF. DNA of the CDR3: TGCAGCGCAACAGGGCCCCTGAACACTGAAGCTTTCTTT.

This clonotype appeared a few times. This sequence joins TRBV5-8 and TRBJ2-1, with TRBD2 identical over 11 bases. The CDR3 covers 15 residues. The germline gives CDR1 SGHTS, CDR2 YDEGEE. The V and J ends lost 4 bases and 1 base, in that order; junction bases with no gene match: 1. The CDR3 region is CASSRLAGSYNEQFF. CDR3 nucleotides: TGTGCCAGCAGCCGACTAGCGGGATCCTACAATGAGCAGTTCTTC.

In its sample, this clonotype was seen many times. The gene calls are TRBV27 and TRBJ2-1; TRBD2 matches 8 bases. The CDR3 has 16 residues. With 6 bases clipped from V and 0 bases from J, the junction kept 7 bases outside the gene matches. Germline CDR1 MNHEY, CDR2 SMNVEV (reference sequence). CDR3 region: CASRRPGLGSYNEQFF. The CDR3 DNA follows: TGTGCCAGCAGAAGACCGGGACTAGGCTCCTACAATGAGCAGTTCTTC.

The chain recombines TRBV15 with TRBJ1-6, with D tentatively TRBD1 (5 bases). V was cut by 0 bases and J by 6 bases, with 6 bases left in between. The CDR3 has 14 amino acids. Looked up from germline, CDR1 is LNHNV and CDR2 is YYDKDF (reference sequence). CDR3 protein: CATSRERGNSPLHF. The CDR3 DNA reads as TGTGCCACCAGCAGAGAAAGGGGTAATTCACCCCTCCACTTT.

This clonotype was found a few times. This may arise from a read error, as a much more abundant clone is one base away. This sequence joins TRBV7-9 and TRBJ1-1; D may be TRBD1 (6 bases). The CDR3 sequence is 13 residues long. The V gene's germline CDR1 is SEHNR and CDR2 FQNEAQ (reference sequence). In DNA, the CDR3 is TGTGCCGGCAGCTTAGACATGGGGGCGCAAGCTTTCTTT. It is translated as CAGSLDMGAQAFF.

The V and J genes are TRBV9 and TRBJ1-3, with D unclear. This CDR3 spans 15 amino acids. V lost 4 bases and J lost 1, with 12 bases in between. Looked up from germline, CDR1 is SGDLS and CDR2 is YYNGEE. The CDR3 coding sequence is TGTGCCAGCAGCCAGGACGGAAGATCTGGAAACACCATATATTTT. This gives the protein CASSQDGRSGNTIYF.

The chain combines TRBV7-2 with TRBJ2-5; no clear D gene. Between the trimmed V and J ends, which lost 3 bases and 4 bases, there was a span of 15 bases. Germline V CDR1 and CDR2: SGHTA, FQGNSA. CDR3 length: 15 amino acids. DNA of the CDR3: TGTGCCAGCAGCTTGTTCCCAGGACGGGCAGAGACCCAGTACTTC. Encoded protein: CASSLFPGRAETQYF.

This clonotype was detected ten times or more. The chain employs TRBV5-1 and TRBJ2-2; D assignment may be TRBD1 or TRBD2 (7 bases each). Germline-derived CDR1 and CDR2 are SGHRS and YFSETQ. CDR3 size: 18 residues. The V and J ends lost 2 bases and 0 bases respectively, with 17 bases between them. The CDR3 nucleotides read TGCGCCAGCAGCTTAAAACGACCAGGGGGGGCGAACACCGGGGAGCTGTTTTTT. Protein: CASSLKRPGGANTGELFF.

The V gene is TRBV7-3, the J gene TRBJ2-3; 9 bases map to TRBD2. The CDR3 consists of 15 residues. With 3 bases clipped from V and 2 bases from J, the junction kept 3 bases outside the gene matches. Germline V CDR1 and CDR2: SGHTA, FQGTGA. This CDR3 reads CASSLVAGDTDTQYF. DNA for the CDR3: TGTGCCAGCAGCTTGGTAGCGGGAGACACAGATACGCAGTATTTT. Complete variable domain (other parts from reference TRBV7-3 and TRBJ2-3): GAGVSQTPSNKVTEKGKYVELRCDPISGHTALYWYRQSLGQGPEFLIYFQGTGAADDSGLPNDRFFAVRPEGSVSTLKIQRTERGDSAVYLCASSLVAGDTDTQYFGPGTRLTVL.

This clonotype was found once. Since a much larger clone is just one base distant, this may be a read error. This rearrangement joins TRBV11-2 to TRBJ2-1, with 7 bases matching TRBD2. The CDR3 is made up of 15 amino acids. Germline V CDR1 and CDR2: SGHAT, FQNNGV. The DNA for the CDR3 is TGTGCCGGCAGCTTAGTACAGCGGGACCACAATGAGCAGTTCTTC. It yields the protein CAGSLVQRDHNEQFF.

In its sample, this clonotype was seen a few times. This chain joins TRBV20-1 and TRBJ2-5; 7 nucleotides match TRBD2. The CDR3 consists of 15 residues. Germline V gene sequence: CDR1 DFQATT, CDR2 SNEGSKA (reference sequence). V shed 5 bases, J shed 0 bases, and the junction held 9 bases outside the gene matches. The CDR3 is CSAVRLAVYQETQYF. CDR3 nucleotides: TGCAGTGCTGTCAGACTAGCTGTTTACCAAGAGACCCAGTACTTC.

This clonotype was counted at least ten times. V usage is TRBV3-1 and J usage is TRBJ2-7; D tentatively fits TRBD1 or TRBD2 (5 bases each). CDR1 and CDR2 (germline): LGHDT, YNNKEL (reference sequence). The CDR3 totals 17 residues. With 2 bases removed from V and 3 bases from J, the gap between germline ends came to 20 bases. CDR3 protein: CASSQRLPGPQNYEQYF. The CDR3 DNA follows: TGTGCCAGCAGCCAACGACTTCCGGGACCACAGAACTACGAGCAGTACTTC.

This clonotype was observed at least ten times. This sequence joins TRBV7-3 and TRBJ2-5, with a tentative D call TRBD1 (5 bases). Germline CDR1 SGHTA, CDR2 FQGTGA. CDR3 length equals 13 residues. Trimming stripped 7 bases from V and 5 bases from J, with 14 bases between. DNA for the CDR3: TGTGCCAGCACCGGACATTTAGGGGAGACCCAGTACTTC. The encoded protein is CASTGHLGETQYF. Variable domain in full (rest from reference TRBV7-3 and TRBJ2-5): GAGVSQTPSNKVTEKGKYVELRCDPISGHTALYWYRQSLGQGPEFLIYFQGTGAADDSGLPNDRFFAVRPEGSVSTLKIQRTERGDSAVYLCASTGHLGETQYFGPGTRLLVL.

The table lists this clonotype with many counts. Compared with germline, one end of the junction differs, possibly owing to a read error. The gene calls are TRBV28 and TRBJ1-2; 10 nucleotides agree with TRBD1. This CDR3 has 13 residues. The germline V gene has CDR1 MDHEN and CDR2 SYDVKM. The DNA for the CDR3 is TGCGCCATCCGGACAGGGGGAAACTATGGCTACACCTTC. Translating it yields CAIRTGGNYGYTF.

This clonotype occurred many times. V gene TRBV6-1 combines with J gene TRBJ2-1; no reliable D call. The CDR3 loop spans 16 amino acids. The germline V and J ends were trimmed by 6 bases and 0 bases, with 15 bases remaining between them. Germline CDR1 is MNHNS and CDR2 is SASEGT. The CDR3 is CASSPLVGGSYNEQFF. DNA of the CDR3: TGTGCCAGCAGCCCTCTGGTCGGCGGCTCCTACAATGAGCAGTTCTTC.